These 31 T cell receptor beta chains were all obtained from the same sample, sequenced in a study of molecular identifiers for immune sequencing clone quantification (dated by TCRdb to between 2017 and 2018). Libraries came from PCR. Sequencing used an Illumina HiSeq 4000. TCRdb applied fastp at Q25 and MiXCR to the public reads, then kept only in-frame beta chains. Each CDR3 protein gets just one entry, which takes the most common genes and DNA from the rows behind it. The sample table lists approximately 500,000 distinct CDR3 sequences, roughly a fifth of them with a count of one. In total, the top ten clones hold more than 0.8% of the sample. Sequencing was performed on naive CD8+ T cells from blood, with Jurkat cell RNA spiked in. The label giving this sample's cell subset or site can be read as: FACS-sorted CD8+CD4-CCR7+CD45RA+ naive T cells. The receptors come from a human donor in good health. Some libraries in this study had Jurkat cell RNA spiked in.

This clonotype was observed a handful of times. J is TRBJ1-1 and V is TRBV7-9; D uncertain. Between the trimmed V and J ends, which lost 5 bases and 4 bases, there was a span of 20 bases. Germline assignment: CDR1 SEHNR and CDR2 FQNEAQ (reference sequence). This CDR3 has 16 residues. The CDR3 sequence: CASSPDLTGRVTEAFF. CDR3 in DNA: TGTGCCAGCAGCCCGGACCTTACTGGTAGGGTCACTGAAGCTTTCTTT.

About this clonotype itself: A much larger clone is a single base away; this may be a read error. The V call is TRBV29-1, the J call TRBJ2-4; D is perhaps TRBD1 (6 bases). Between the trimmed V and J ends, which lost 5 bases and 5 bases, there was a span of 19 bases. Germline lookup yields CDR1 SQVTM and CDR2 ANQGSEA. The CDR3 covers 15 residues. The CDR3 region is CSVLGQPERENIQYF. The CDR3 region has the DNA TGCAGCGTTCTTGGACAGCCAGAAAGAGAAAACATTCAGTACTTC.

Concerning this clonotype itself: Germline and junction disagree at one end, which may indicate a read error. This sequence joins TRBV3-1 and TRBJ2-5; 7 bases match TRBD2. The CDR3 has 18 residues. Germline CDR1 reads LGHDT; CDR2 reads YNNKEL (reference sequence). The CDR3 sequence: CASSQEVAASGAQETRYF. The CDR3 DNA reads TGTGCCAGCAGCCAAGAAGTGGCGGCTAGCGGAGCCCAAGAGACCCGGTACTTC.

This clonotype has only a few counts. The V and J genes are TRBV27 and TRBJ2-1; D possibly corresponds to TRBD2 (6 bases). V shed 1 base and J shed 0 bases, with 10 bases lying between them. Germline loops: CDR1 MNHEY, CDR2 SMNVEV (reference sequence). The CDR3 contains 16 residues. The CDR3 DNA is TGTGCCAGCAGTTTATACGGGGGTAGCTCCTACAATGAGCAGTTCTTC. It specifies CASSLYGGSSYNEQFF.

This clonotype was detected many times. The chain carries TRBV14 and TRBJ2-2, with 7 bases aligning to TRBD1. The V gene's germline CDR1 is SGHDN and CDR2 FVKESK. V lost 4 bases and J lost 2; bases outside the gene matches: 10. The CDR3 consists of 17 residues. The CDR3 DNA is TGTGCCAGCAGCCCCCGCCCAGGGACAGCAAACACCGGGGAGCTGTTTTTT. It specifies CASSPRPGTANTGELFF.

This clonotype occurred many times. The V call is TRBV7-9, the J call TRBJ2-2; D unclear. CDR1 is SEHNR and CDR2 is FQNEAQ in the germline V gene (reference sequence). With 5 bases removed from V and 0 bases from J, the gap between germline ends came to 13 bases. CDR3 length equals 16 residues. CDR3 region: CASSPPAPANTGELFF. In nucleotides, the CDR3 is TGTGCCAGCAGCCCCCCTGCCCCGGCGAACACCGGGGAGCTGTTTTTT.

The V gene is TRBV19, the J gene TRBJ2-7; D ambiguous. This CDR3 is built from 13 residues. The V and J ends lost 4 bases and 1 base respectively, with 8 bases between them. Germline V gene sequence: CDR1 LNHDA, CDR2 SQIVND (reference sequence). DNA of the CDR3: TGTGCCAGTAGTACAGAGACATCCTACGAGCAGTACTTC. It is translated as CASSTETSYEQYF. The whole variable domain, filled in from reference TRBV19 and TRBJ2-7, reads DGGITQSPKYLFRKEGQNVTLSCEQNLNHDAMYWYRQDPGQGLRLIYYSQIVNDFQKGDIAEGYSVSREKKESFPLTVTSAQKNPTAFYLCASSTETSYEQYFGPGTRLTVT.

V and J are TRBV20-1 and TRBJ2-7; the D gene could be TRBD1 or TRBD2 (5 bases each). V lost 5 bases and J 3 bases, leaving 17 bases between the germline ends. CDR1 and CDR2 (germline): DFQATT, SNEGSKA (reference sequence). The CDR3 consists of 14 residues. The CDR3 DNA sequence: TGCAGTGCTTTGTTGTTGGGGGAGAACTACGAGCAGTACTTC. Protein sequence: CSALLLGENYEQYF.

The chain is built from TRBV20-1 and TRBJ2-1; D remains ambiguous. Per the germline V gene, CDR1 is DFQATT and CDR2 is SNEGSKA (reference sequence). The CDR3 length is 17 residues. With 0 bases removed from V and 7 bases from J, the gap between germline ends came to 22 bases. CDR3 sequence (DNA): TGCAGTGCTAGAGAGGATGGCAACGTGCTCCTAAGGAATGAGCAGTTCTTC. Encoded protein: CSAREDGNVLLRNEQFF.

Concerning this clonotype: A much larger clonotype is one base distant, so this may be a read error. The rearrangement uses TRBV6-5 and TRBJ2-7, with TRBD1 matching over 7 bases. CDR1 and CDR2 (germline): MNHEY, SVGAGI. CDR3 size: 14 residues. V lost 5 bases and J lost 2; bases outside the gene matches: 6. CDR3 in DNA: TGTGCCAGCAGTGTGACAGGGCCGGCCTACGAGCAGTACTTC. Amino acids: CASSVTGPAYEQYF.

At least ten counts were recorded for this clonotype. The V call is TRBV10-3, the J call TRBJ2-7, with TRBD2 identical over 9 bases. This CDR3 is 15 amino acids long. Trimming removed 3 bases from V and 4 bases from J; junction bases left unmatched: 7. CDR1 and CDR2 from the germline V gene are ENHRY and SYGVKD. CDR3 protein: CAISEGGRAVYEQYF. CDR3 coding DNA: TGTGCCATCAGTGAAGGCGGGAGGGCCGTTTACGAGCAGTACTTC.

This clonotype was detected only a few times. V is TRBV10-3 and J is TRBJ1-4; D not resolved. The V end lost 2 bases, the J end lost 11 bases, and 15 bases lay between the germline ends. There are 14 residues in the CDR3. Germline assignment: CDR1 ENHRY and CDR2 SYGVKD. The CDR3 sequence: CAISEENERAKLFF. The CDR3 bases are TGTGCCATCAGTGAGGAGAACGAAAGGGCTAAACTGTTTTTT.

The chain combines TRBV12-3 or TRBV12-4 with TRBJ2-7; maybe TRBD2 (5 bases). The CDR3 is made up of 13 amino acids. Trimming shortened V by 6 bases and J by 3 bases, and 12 bases separated the two germline ends. Written as DNA, the CDR3 is TGTGCCAGCAGACCGGGAAACAGCTACGAGCAGTACTTC. Protein product: CASRPGNSYEQYF.

The rearrangement links TRBV7-9 to TRBJ2-5; TRBD1 agrees at 11 bases. The V and J ends lost 3 bases and 4 bases, in that order; junction bases with no gene match: 7. Germline CDR1 is SEHNR and CDR2 is FQNEAQ (reference sequence). The CDR3 is 16 residues long. This CDR3 reads CASSFWTGGEIETQYF. The CDR3 nucleotides are TGTGCCAGCAGCTTTTGGACAGGGGGCGAGATAGAGACCCAGTACTTC.

This clonotype was observed many times. This chain joins TRBV5-4 and TRBJ2-7; D call uncertain. The length of the CDR3 is 16 residues. The germline V and J ends were trimmed by 1 base and 3 bases, with 17 bases remaining between them. CDR1 SGHNT and CDR2 YYREEE come from the germline V gene (reference sequence). CDR3 coding DNA: TGTGCCAGCAGCTTGCCCACGGCCGGGCCTGGCTACGAGCAGTACTTC. Translation: CASSLPTAGPGYEQYF.

The chain recombines TRBV7-6 with TRBJ1-6; D is unresolved. The CDR3 extends over 15 amino acids. Looked up from germline, CDR1 is SGHVS and CDR2 is FNYEAQ. Trimming took 0 bases from V and 7 from J, leaving 10 bases between them. The CDR3 here is CASSLADSNNSPLHF. The CDR3 DNA reads as TGTGCCAGCAGCTTAGCGGATAGCAACAATTCACCCCTCCACTTT.

This clonotype has at least ten counts. This sequence joins TRBV4-1 and TRBJ2-6, with unresolved D. The CDR3 contains 15 residues. Germline V gene data show CDR1 as MGHRA and CDR2 as YSYEKL. The ends were cut back, 4 bases at V and 1 base at J, with 8 bases in the middle. The CDR3 DNA follows: TGCGCCAGCAGCCTGCGCTCTTCTGGGGCCAACGTCCTGACTTTC. Its protein product is CASSLRSSGANVLTF.

Only a few counts were recorded for this clonotype. The J gene is TRBJ1-2, the V gene TRBV16, with D possibly TRBD1 on 6 matching bases. Germline V gene lookup returns CDR1 KGHSY and CDR2 FQNENV. CDR3 length: 14 amino acids. Trimming stripped 0 bases from V and 2 bases from J, with 7 bases between. The CDR3 region has the DNA TGTGCCAGCAGCCAATCCCAGGGGAACTATGGCTACACCTTC. Translating gives CASSQSQGNYGYTF.

This clonotype appeared a few times. This chain connects TRBV12-3 or TRBV12-4 to TRBJ2-6, with TRBD1 matching 12 bases. The trim removed 2 bases at V and 3 bases at J, leaving 8 bases unmatched. This CDR3 region has 19 residues. CDR3: CASSLSLGQGALGANVLTF. The CDR3 region has the DNA TGTGCCAGCAGTTTATCCTTGGGACAGGGGGCTCTTGGGGCCAACGTCCTGACTTTC.

Regarding this clonotype: One base away lies a much larger clone, so this may be a sequencing read error. The CDR3 is CASSFAGASTGTQYF. The CDR3 nucleotides are TGTGCCAGCAGCTTTGCGGGGGCGAGCACAGGTACGCAGTATTTT. V gene TRBV7-2 combines with J gene TRBJ2-3; the D gene is possibly TRBD2 (7 bases). The CDR3 runs 15 residues. In germline, CDR1 is SGHTA, CDR2 FQGNSA.

This clonotype came up many times. The chain is built from TRBV5-4 and TRBJ2-4; D might be TRBD2 (5 bases). Germline CDR1 is SGHNT and CDR2 is YYREEE (reference sequence). The length of the CDR3 is 16 residues. Trimming left V 0 bases short and J 6 bases short, with 16 bases between. The CDR3, as DNA: TGTGCCAGCAGCTTGGAGGCGGGTACCCCCGGAAACATTCAGTACTTC. Protein: CASSLEAGTPGNIQYF.

This clonotype showed up just a few times. The DNA for the CDR3 is TGTGCCAGCAGCCCAGGACTAGCGGGAATGGTGGATGAGCAGTTCTTC. Its translation is CASSPGLAGMVDEQFF. The genes are TRBV2 and TRBJ2-1; 12 nucleotides align to TRBD2. Germline V gene data show CDR1 as SNHLY and CDR2 as FYNNEI. The J segment lost 8 bases and the V segment lost 6 bases, leaving 11 bases of the junction unmatched. CDR3 length: 16 residues.

This clonotype was detected many times. V is TRBV5-4 and J is TRBJ2-2; 9 nucleotides agree with TRBD1. The CDR3 contains 16 residues. Germline CDR1 is SGHNT and CDR2 is YYREEE (reference sequence). V shed 3 bases and J 5 bases; nucleotides not matched to a gene: 8. The CDR3 DNA follows: TGTGCCAGCAGCTCCATCGGGACAGGGTGGACCGGGGAGCTGTTTTTT. It specifies CASSSIGTGWTGELFF.

This clonotype was counted between two and nine times. This CDR3 reads CASSRYPDGENTGELFF. In DNA, the CDR3 is TGTGCCAGCAGCCGCTACCCTGACGGGGAGAACACCGGGGAGCTGTTTTTT. The chain couples TRBV4-2 to TRBJ2-2, with TRBD2 as a possible D gene (5 bases). Germline-derived CDR1 and CDR2 are LGHNA and YNFKEQ. The CDR3 covers 17 residues. Trimming stripped 4 bases from V and 1 base from J, with 16 bases between.

The V call is TRBV20-1, the J call TRBJ2-7, with 10 bases matching TRBD2. Germline CDR1 reads DFQATT; CDR2 reads SNEGSKA (reference sequence). The V segment lost 4 bases and the J segment 1 base; nucleotides outside the gene matches: 7. The CDR3 contains 15 residues. The CDR3 DNA is TGCAGTGCTACAGTGAGCGGGGGGGTTTCCTACGAGCAGTACTTC. Encoded protein: CSATVSGGVSYEQYF.

A few counts support this clonotype. Since a much larger clone is just one base distant, this may be a read error. The V and J genes are TRBV29-1 and TRBJ2-2; D possibly uses TRBD1 or TRBD2 (5 bases each). Trimming took 6 bases from V and 4 from J, leaving 12 bases between them. CDR3 size: 13 residues. CDR1 is SQVTM, CDR2 ANQGSEA, per germline. The DNA for the CDR3 is TGCAGCGTAGGGACGGCGACCACCGGGGAGCTGTTTTTT. Amino acid sequence: CSVGTATTGELFF.

The table lists this clonotype with many counts. This chain connects TRBV5-6 to TRBJ2-5; D is possibly TRBD2 (6 bases). Trimming removed 6 bases at V and 2 bases at J, with 17 bases between. CDR3 length: 15 residues. In germline, CDR1 is SGHDT, CDR2 YYEEEE. CDR3 DNA sequence: TGTGCCAGCAACATCTTTGTTGGGGGGCAAGAGACCCAGTACTTC. This translates into CASNIFVGGQETQYF.

V and J are TRBV6-2 or TRBV6-3 and TRBJ2-7; D possibly corresponds to TRBD2 (5 bases). Trimming stripped 2 bases from V and 12 bases from J, with 11 bases between. This CDR3 comprises 11 residues. Per germline, CDR1 MNHEY and CDR2 SVGEGT. This CDR3 reads CASSYPGMRYF. The CDR3 region has the DNA TGTGCCAGCAGTTACCCCGGGATGCGGTACTTC.

This clonotype was detected a few times. This chain connects TRBV4-3 to TRBJ2-1, with a tentative D call TRBD2 (5 bases). The CDR3 runs 16 residues. Germline lookup yields CDR1 LGHNA and CDR2 YSLEER. The ends were cut back, 0 bases at V and 3 bases at J, with 12 bases in the middle. The DNA for the CDR3 is TGCGCCAGCAGCCAAGATCCGGGGTTAATCTACAATGAGCAGTTCTTC. It specifies CASSQDPGLIYNEQFF.

The rearrangement links TRBV10-2 to TRBJ1-4; D gene uncertain. Trimming left V 3 bases short and J 5 bases short, with 10 bases between. From germline, CDR1 is WSHSY and CDR2 SAAADI. This CDR3 spans 14 amino acids. CDR3 bases: TGCGCCAGCAGTGAAGGCCCGCCGAATGAAAAACTGTTTTTT. It is translated as CASSEGPPNEKLFF.

There are many counts of this clonotype. This chain uses TRBV28 with TRBJ2-3; unclear D gene. Per the germline V gene, CDR1 is MDHEN and CDR2 is SYDVKM. The CDR3 length is 14 residues. Trimming stripped 11 bases from V and 0 bases from J, with 15 bases between. The DNA for the CDR3 is TGTGCCCCTCTATACGTCCAAAGCACAGATACGCAGTATTTT. Protein product: CAPLYVQSTDTQYF.